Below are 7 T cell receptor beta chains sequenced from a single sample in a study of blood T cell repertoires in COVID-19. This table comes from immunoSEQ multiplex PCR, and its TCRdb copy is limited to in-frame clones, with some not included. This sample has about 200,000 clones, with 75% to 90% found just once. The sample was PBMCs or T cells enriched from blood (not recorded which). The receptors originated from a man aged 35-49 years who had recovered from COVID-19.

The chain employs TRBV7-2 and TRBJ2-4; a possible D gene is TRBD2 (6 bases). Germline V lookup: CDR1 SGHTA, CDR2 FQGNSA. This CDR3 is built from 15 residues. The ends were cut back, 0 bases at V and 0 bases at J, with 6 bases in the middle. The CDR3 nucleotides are TGTGCCAGCAGCTTAGCGGGGGGAGCCAAAAACATTCAGTACTTC. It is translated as CASSLAGGAKNIQYF.

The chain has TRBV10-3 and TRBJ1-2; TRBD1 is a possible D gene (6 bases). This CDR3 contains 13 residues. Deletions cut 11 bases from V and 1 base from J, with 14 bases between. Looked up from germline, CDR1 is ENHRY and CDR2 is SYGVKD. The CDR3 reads CAVPGESNYGYTF. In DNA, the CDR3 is TGTGCCGTCCCAGGGGAGAGTAACTATGGCTACACCTTC.

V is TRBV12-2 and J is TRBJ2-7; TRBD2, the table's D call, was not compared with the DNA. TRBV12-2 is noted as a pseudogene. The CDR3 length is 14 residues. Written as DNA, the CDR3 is TGTGCAAGTCGCTTCCCCGGGACTAGCGCGATTTTGTTCTTC. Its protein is CASRFPGTSAILFF.

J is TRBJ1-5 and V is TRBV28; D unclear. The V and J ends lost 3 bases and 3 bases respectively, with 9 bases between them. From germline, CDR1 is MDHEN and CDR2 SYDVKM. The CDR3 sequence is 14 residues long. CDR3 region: CASSLGRFNQPQHF. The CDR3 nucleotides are TGTGCCAGCAGTTTGGGCAGGTTCAATCAGCCCCAGCATTTT.

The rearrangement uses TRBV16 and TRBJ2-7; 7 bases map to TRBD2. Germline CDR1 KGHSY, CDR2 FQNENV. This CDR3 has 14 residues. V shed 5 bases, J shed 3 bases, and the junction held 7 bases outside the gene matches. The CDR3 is CASSTRLAYYEQYF. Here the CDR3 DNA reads TGTGCCAGCAGCACTAGACTAGCCTACTACGAGCAGTACTTC.

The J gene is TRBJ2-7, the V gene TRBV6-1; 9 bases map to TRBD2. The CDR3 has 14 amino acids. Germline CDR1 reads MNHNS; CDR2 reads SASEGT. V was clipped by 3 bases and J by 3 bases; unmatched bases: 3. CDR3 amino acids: CASSDSGGGYEQYF. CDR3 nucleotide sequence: TGTGCCAGCAGTGATAGCGGGGGCGGCTACGAGCAGTACTTC.

The CDR3 nucleotides read TGTGCCAGCAGCTCGTGGGGGGAGAACACTGAAGCTTTCTTT. Protein product: CASSSWGENTEAFF. The chain has TRBV13 and TRBJ1-1; a weak D match, TRBD1 (5 bases). The germline gives CDR1 PRHDT, CDR2 FYEKMQ (reference sequence). V shed 4 bases and J shed 1 base, with 10 bases lying between them. This CDR3 contains 14 residues. Complete variable domain (other parts from reference TRBV13 and TRBJ1-1): AAGVIQSPRHLIKEKRETATLKCYPIPRHDTVYWYQQGPGQDPQFLISFYEKMQSDKGSIPDRFSAQQFSDYHSELNMSSLELGDSALYFCASSSWGENTEAFFGQGTRLTVV.